Below, 5 T cell receptor beta chains from the same sample are listed, as sequenced in a study of T cell responses to AZD1222 COVID-19 vaccine. Here immunoSEQ multiplex PCR was the method, and the copy in TCRdb shows in-frame clones only, minus some. This table has about 95,000 clones, around nine tenths appearing once. Sequencing used peripheral blood, obtained on day 0 of AZD1222 vaccination. These receptors were obtained from an adult in good health.

This sequence joins TRBV11-2 and TRBJ2-1; 10 nucleotides agree with TRBD1. CDR1 SGHAT and CDR2 FQNNGV come from the germline V gene. CDR3 size: 16 residues. J gave up 5 bases and V 5 bases, and 9 bases lay outside the gene matches. The CDR3 reads CASSLERDRGNNEQFF. The CDR3 DNA sequence: TGTGCCAGCAGCCTCGAGCGGGACAGGGGAAACAATGAGCAGTTCTTC.

This clone has a single count. The chain has TRBV5-6 and TRBJ2-1; 10 nucleotides line up with TRBD2. CDR1 is SGHDT and CDR2 is YYEEEE in the germline V gene. The CDR3 contains 19 residues. V was clipped by 4 bases and J by 2 bases; unmatched bases: 15. The DNA of the CDR3 is TGTGCCAGCAGCCTGAGACTAGCGGGCCGGGGGGCCCCCTACAATGAGCAGTTCTTC. This gives the protein CASSLRLAGRGAPYNEQFF.

V is TRBV7-9 and J is TRBJ1-1; D unresolved. Germline loops: CDR1 SEHNR, CDR2 FQNEAQ (reference sequence). V lost 5 bases and J lost 11, with 15 bases in between. The CDR3 has 12 residues. The CDR3 DNA is TGTGCCAGCAGCGACCAAAAAGCAGTTGCTTTCTTT. Its protein is CASSDQKAVAFF.

This rearrangement joins TRBV29-1 to TRBJ1-1; D is uncertain. The CDR3 contains 10 residues. Between the trimmed V and J ends, which lost 5 bases and 4 bases, there was a span of 5 bases. CDR1 and CDR2 (germline): SQVTM, ANQGSEA. The CDR3 sequence is CSVQVTEAFF. Here the CDR3 DNA reads TGCAGCGTTCAGGTCACTGAAGCTTTCTTT.

CDR3 amino acids: CATSTIGQGNSYEQYF. CDR3 nucleotide sequence: TGTGCCACCAGCACCATCGGACAGGGAAACTCCTACGAGCAGTACTTC. The chain joins TRBV15 to TRBJ2-7; 8 bases map to TRBD1. The V gene end was trimmed by 4 bases and the J gene end by 0 bases; junction bases not matched to a gene: 8. The germline gives CDR1 LNHNV, CDR2 YYDKDF (reference sequence). This CDR3 comprises 16 residues.